This TCR beta chain was obtained from a study of metastatic and nonmetastatic thyroid tumors. Study summary: It was across blood and tumor or nodule tissue from malignant and benign thyroid patients that repertoires were compared.

This clone was recorded many times. No patient had received any treatment before thyroid surgery. Authors' methods: Building a distant-metastasis classifier for papillary thyroid cancer drew on CDR3 differences across clinicopathological groups. TCRdb reassembled clones from the PCR reads with MiXCR. The V and J calls were determined by TCRdb, not by the authors. The sample lists about 69,000 clones; 13% to 15% were seen once. The J segment lost 1 base and the V segment lost 1 base, leaving 5 bases of the junction unmatched. Per the germline V gene, CDR1 is SGHAT and CDR2 is FQNNGV. This CDR3 is built from 17 residues.

The TCR originated in a male donor with papillary thyroid cancer or a benign thyroid nodule (not recorded which). Some clones in this sample may be carry-over from other donors' samples. Material: blood. The rearrangement uses TRBV11-2 and TRBJ2-3; 10 nucleotides match TRBD2. Here the CDR3 reads CASSLGVLAGGTDTQYF. Here the CDR3 DNA reads TGTGCCAGCAGCTTAGGGGTCCTAGCGGGGGGCACAGATACGCAGTATTTT. The full variable domain, completed using reference TRBV11-2 and TRBJ2-3, is EAGVAQSPRYKIIEKRQSVAFWCNPISGHATLYWYQQILGQGPKLLIQFQNNGVVDDSQLPKDRFSAERLKGVDSTLKIQPAKLEDSAVYLCASSLGVLAGGTDTQYFGPGTRLTVL.